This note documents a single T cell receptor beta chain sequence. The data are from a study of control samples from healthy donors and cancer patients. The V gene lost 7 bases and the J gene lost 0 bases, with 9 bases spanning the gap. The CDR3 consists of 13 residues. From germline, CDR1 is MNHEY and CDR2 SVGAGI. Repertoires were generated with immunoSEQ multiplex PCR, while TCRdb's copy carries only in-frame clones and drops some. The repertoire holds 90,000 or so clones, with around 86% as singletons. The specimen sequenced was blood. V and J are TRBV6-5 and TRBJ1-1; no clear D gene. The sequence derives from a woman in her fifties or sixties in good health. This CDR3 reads CASTTRLNTEAFF. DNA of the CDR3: TGTGCCAGCACTACTAGGCTGAACACTGAAGCTTTCTTT.